A selection of T cell receptor beta chains follows, all from one sample in a study of blood T cell repertoires in COVID-19. Measured with immunoSEQ multiplex PCR; TCRdb has only the in-frame clones, and not every one. The data contain 200,000 to 300,000 clones, about nine tenths of them singletons. The source material was peripheral blood. Receptor source: a woman between 40 and 50 years old with acute or convalescent COVID-19. Both conserved end residues are part of each CDR3. The D gene is left open where the match is weak. Where a row states a size, it is once, few, many or the class of an expanded clone; other rows omit it.

v_gene: TRBV19; j_gene: TRBJ1-1; d_gene: NA; abundance: NA; CDR3aa: CASSIIKTVPNTEAFF; CDR3nt: TGTGCCAGTAGTATAATTAAGACAGTTCCGAACACTGAAGCTTTCTTT
v_gene: TRBV19; j_gene: TRBJ1-3; d_gene: NA; abundance: once; CDR3aa: CASMDTPRYGNTIYF; CDR3nt: TGTGCCAGTATGGACACACCGAGGTATGGAAACACCATATATTTT
v_gene: TRBV7-9; j_gene: TRBJ2-5; d_gene: TRBD1; abundance: NA; CDR3aa: CAITPTGTGAGETQYF; CDR3nt: TGTGCCATCACACCCACCGGGACAGGGGCGGGAGAGACCCAGTACTTC
v_gene: TRBV6-5; j_gene: TRBJ1-5; d_gene: TRBD1; abundance: NA; CDR3aa: CASSYTTGGSQPQHF; CDR3nt: TGTGCCAGCAGTTACACGACAGGGGGTAGCCAGCCCCAGCATTTT
v_gene: TRBV5-1; j_gene: TRBJ2-1; d_gene: NA; abundance: NA; CDR3aa: CASSSQSGDTYNEQFF; CDR3nt: TGCGCCAGCAGCTCGCAAAGCGGGGACACCTACAATGAGCAGTTCTTC
v_gene: TRBV9; j_gene: TRBJ1-1; d_gene: TRBD1; abundance: once; CDR3aa: CASSGSRGAEAFF; CDR3nt: TGTGCCAGCAGCGGATCCAGGGGGGCTGAAGCTTTCTTT
v_gene: TRBV11-2; j_gene: TRBJ2-5; d_gene: TRBD2; abundance: NA; CDR3aa: CASSPWTSGGQETQYF; CDR3nt: TGTGCCAGCAGCCCGTGGACTAGCGGGGGTCAAGAGACCCAGTACTTC
v_gene: TRBV12-3/TRBV12-4; j_gene: TRBJ2-2; d_gene: NA; abundance: NA; CDR3aa: CASSRAGELFF; CDR3nt: TGTGCCAGCAGCAGGGCCGGGGAGCTGTTTTTT
v_gene: TRBV2; j_gene: TRBJ1-4; d_gene: NA; abundance: NA; CDR3aa: CASSVSGIGNEKLFF; CDR3nt: TGTGCCAGCAGTGTCTCCGGGATCGGTAATGAAAAACTGTTTTTT
v_gene: TRBV5-4; j_gene: TRBJ2-5; d_gene: NA; abundance: NA; CDR3aa: CASQVGGAFEETQYF; CDR3nt: TGTGCCAGCCAAGTGGGGGGGGCCTTCGAAGAGACCCAGTACTTC
v_gene: TRBV2; j_gene: TRBJ1-2; d_gene: NA; abundance: NA; CDR3aa: CASSEALRQVNYGYTF; CDR3nt: TGTGCCAGCAGTGAAGCGCTTCGGCAGGTTAACTATGGCTACACCTTC
v_gene: TRBV10-1; j_gene: TRBJ1-2; d_gene: TRBD1; abundance: NA; CDR3aa: CASSIQGDGYTF; CDR3nt: TGCGCCAGCAGTATACAGGGGGATGGCTACACCTTC
v_gene: TRBV9; j_gene: TRBJ2-5; d_gene: NA; abundance: NA; CDR3aa: CASSAGRMGRGETQYF; CDR3nt: TGTGCCAGCAGCGCCGGCCGTATGGGGAGAGGGGAGACCCAGTACTTC
v_gene: TRBV15; j_gene: TRBJ1-4; d_gene: NA; abundance: NA; CDR3aa: CATSRPALVGEKLFF; CDR3nt: TGTGCCACCAGCAGACCTGCTCTGGTCGGTGAAAAACTGTTTTTT
v_gene: TRBV12-5; j_gene: TRBJ1-1; d_gene: NA; abundance: NA; CDR3aa: CASGTRQALNTEAFF; CDR3nt: TGTGCTAGTGGTACCCGACAGGCTTTGAACACTGAAGCTTTCTTT
v_gene: TRBV30; j_gene: TRBJ1-6; d_gene: TRBD1; abundance: NA; CDR3aa: CAWRGIGTGGFSPLHF; CDR3nt: TGTGCCTGGAGGGGGATTGGGACAGGGGGCTTCTCACCCCTCCACTTT
v_gene: TRBV29-1; j_gene: TRBJ1-2; d_gene: TRBD1; abundance: NA; CDR3aa: CSGRQGYGYTF; CDR3nt: TGCAGCGGTCGACAGGGCTATGGCTACACCTTC
v_gene: TRBV19; j_gene: TRBJ1-2; d_gene: TRBD1; abundance: NA; CDR3aa: CASLERGTGYGYTF; CDR3nt: TGTGCCAGTCTAGAACGTGGGACAGGCTATGGCTACACCTTC
v_gene: TRBV6-5; j_gene: TRBJ2-5; d_gene: NA; abundance: NA; CDR3aa: CASRGRMTGQETQYF; CDR3nt: TGTGCCAGCAGGGGAAGGATGACAGGCCAAGAGACCCAGTACTTC
v_gene: TRBV18; j_gene: TRBJ1-1; d_gene: NA; abundance: NA; CDR3aa: CASSPRGGGDTEAFF; CDR3nt: TGTGCCAGCTCACCCCGGGGTGGGGGCGACACTGAAGCTTTCTTT
v_gene: TRBV2; j_gene: TRBJ2-3; d_gene: TRBD2; abundance: NA; CDR3aa: CASRQTGLAGAVDTQYF; CDR3nt: TGTGCCAGCAGACAGACGGGACTAGCGGGGGCGGTTGATACGCAGTATTTT
v_gene: TRBV4-1; j_gene: TRBJ2-5; d_gene: NA; abundance: NA; CDR3aa: CASSQVAPETQYF; CDR3nt: TGCGCCAGCAGCCAAGTAGCACCAGAGACCCAGTACTTC
v_gene: TRBV18; j_gene: TRBJ1-1; d_gene: TRBD1; abundance: few; CDR3aa: CASSRTGTGLGTEAFF; CDR3nt: TGTGCCAGCTCACGAACCGGGACAGGGTTGGGCACTGAAGCTTTCTTT
v_gene: TRBV3-1/TRBV3-2; j_gene: TRBJ1-4; d_gene: NA; abundance: NA; CDR3aa: CASSPGGVGEKLFF; CDR3nt: TGTGCCAGCTCCCCCGGGGGGGTCGGTGAAAAACTGTTTTTT
v_gene: TRBV11-2; j_gene: TRBJ2-3; d_gene: NA; abundance: NA; CDR3aa: CASSPTLALGTDTQYF; CDR3nt: TGTGCCAGCAGCCCGACGCTAGCTTTGGGCACAGATACGCAGTATTTT
v_gene: TRBV2; j_gene: TRBJ2-2; d_gene: NA; abundance: NA; CDR3aa: CATQRGGRTGELFF; CDR3nt: TGTGCCACCCAGAGGGGGGGGCGAACCGGGGAGCTGTTTTTT
v_gene: TRBV23-1; j_gene: TRBJ1-4; d_gene: TRBD1; abundance: NA; CDR3aa: CASSRQGQGIRLELRELFF; CDR3nt: TGCGCCAGCAGTCGACAGGGACAGGGGATAAGACTGGAGCTAAGGGAACTGTTTTTT
v_gene: TRBV15; j_gene: TRBJ2-3; d_gene: TRBD2; abundance: NA; CDR3aa: CATSWTGTSGVSSTDTQYF; CDR3nt: TGTGCCACCAGCTGGACCGGGACTAGCGGGGTTTCTAGCACAGATACGCAGTATTTT
v_gene: TRBV3-1/TRBV3-2; j_gene: TRBJ1-6; d_gene: TRBD1; abundance: NA; CDR3aa: CASSQTGDYNSPLHF; CDR3nt: TGTGCCAGCAGCCAAACAGGGGACTATAATTCACCCCTCCACTTT
v_gene: TRBV5-1; j_gene: TRBJ1-2; d_gene: NA; abundance: NA; CDR3aa: CASSLVESRGALRGYGYTF; CDR3nt: TGCGCCAGCAGCTTGGTTGAAAGCAGGGGTGCTCTAAGGGGCTATGGCTACACCTTC
v_gene: TRBV2; j_gene: TRBJ1-4; d_gene: TRBD1; abundance: few; CDR3aa: CASSLGTGGGEKLFF; CDR3nt: TGTGCCAGCAGTCTCGGGACAGGAGGTGGTGAAAAACTGTTTTTT
v_gene: TRBV10-2; j_gene: TRBJ1-1; d_gene: NA; abundance: NA; CDR3aa: CASSEYGLNTEAFF; CDR3nt: TGCGCCAGCAGTGAATACGGTTTGAACACTGAAGCTTTCTTT
v_gene: TRBV20-1; j_gene: TRBJ2-5; d_gene: TRBD1; abundance: NA; CDR3aa: CSASDASDRGQETQYF; CDR3nt: TGCAGTGCTAGTGATGCGTCGGACAGGGGCCAAGAGACCCAGTACTTC
v_gene: TRBV18; j_gene: TRBJ1-2; d_gene: TRBD1; abundance: once; CDR3aa: CASSPGQGGYQGYTF; CDR3nt: TGTGCCAGCTCACCGGGCCAGGGGGGATATCAAGGCTACACCTTC
v_gene: TRBV4-1; j_gene: TRBJ1-5; d_gene: NA; abundance: NA; CDR3aa: CASSQERTLPWQPQHF; CDR3nt: TGCGCCAGCAGCCAGGAAAGGACTTTGCCTTGGCAGCCCCAGCATTTT
v_gene: TRBV20-1; j_gene: TRBJ2-3; d_gene: TRBD2; abundance: NA; CDR3aa: CSASLTSGGARDTQYF; CDR3nt: TGCAGTGCTAGTCTTACTAGCGGGGGGGCGCGGGATACGCAGTATTTT
v_gene: TRBV28; j_gene: TRBJ1-6; d_gene: NA; abundance: NA; CDR3aa: CASILGGSSYNSPLHF; CDR3nt: TGTGCCAGCATCCTAGGGGGAAGCTCCTATAATTCACCCCTCCACTTT
v_gene: TRBV4-1; j_gene: TRBJ2-3; d_gene: TRBD2; abundance: NA; CDR3aa: CASSQYFAGGSTDTQYF; CDR3nt: TGCGCCAGCAGCCAGTACTTTGCGGGGGGAAGCACAGATACGCAGTATTTT
v_gene: TRBV28; j_gene: TRBJ2-1; d_gene: NA; abundance: NA; CDR3aa: CASSLWRQTNNEQFF; CDR3nt: TGTGCCAGCAGTTTATGGAGACAGACGAACAATGAGCAGTTCTTC
v_gene: TRBV5-1; j_gene: TRBJ2-3; d_gene: TRBD2; abundance: NA; CDR3aa: CASSLAREGGYTQYF; CDR3nt: TGCGCCAGCAGCTTGGCCCGGGAGGGGGGATATACGCAGTATTTT
v_gene: TRBV27; j_gene: TRBJ1-2; d_gene: TRBD1; abundance: once; CDR3aa: CASSFGQGTGYTF; CDR3nt: TGTGCCAGCAGTTTCGGACAGGGAACTGGCTACACCTTC
v_gene: TRBV7-9; j_gene: TRBJ1-1; d_gene: NA; abundance: NA; CDR3aa: CASSLVRGQEAFF; CDR3nt: TGTGCCAGCAGCTTAGTTCGCGGTCAAGAAGCTTTCTTT
v_gene: TRBV2; j_gene: TRBJ2-5; d_gene: TRBD2; abundance: NA; CDR3aa: CASGRGTSGGMTYQETQYF; CDR3nt: TGTGCCAGCGGCCGTGGGACTAGCGGGGGAATGACCTACCAAGAGACCCAGTACTTC
v_gene: TRBV6-4; j_gene: TRBJ1-1; d_gene: NA; abundance: NA; CDR3aa: CASTILKSTDRNTEAFF; CDR3nt: TGTGCCAGCACGATCCTAAAATCGACAGACAGGAACACTGAAGCTTTCTTT
v_gene: TRBV10-3; j_gene: TRBJ1-2; d_gene: TRBD1; abundance: once; CDR3aa: CAISSLDRADGYTF; CDR3nt: TGTGCCATCAGTTCCCTCGACAGGGCGGATGGCTACACCTTC
v_gene: TRBV7-2; j_gene: TRBJ1-2; d_gene: TRBD1; abundance: NA; CDR3aa: CASSHGQGDYYGYTF; CDR3nt: TGTGCCAGCAGTCACGGACAGGGGGACTACTATGGCTACACCTTC
v_gene: TRBV7-7; j_gene: TRBJ2-5; d_gene: NA; abundance: NA; CDR3aa: CASSNQGEQETQYF; CDR3nt: TGTGCCAGCAGCAATCAGGGTGAGCAAGAGACCCAGTACTTC
v_gene: TRBV19; j_gene: TRBJ2-1; d_gene: NA; abundance: NA; CDR3aa: CASTNGGGQVVNEQFF; CDR3nt: TGTGCCAGTACCAATGGGGGGGGCCAAGTCGTGAATGAGCAGTTCTTC
v_gene: TRBV30; j_gene: TRBJ1-2; d_gene: TRBD1; abundance: NA; CDR3aa: CAWTPGQIIRTYGYTF; CDR3nt: TGTGCCTGGACCCCGGGACAGATAATTCGTACCTATGGCTACACCTTC
v_gene: TRBV11-2; j_gene: TRBJ1-6; d_gene: TRBD1; abundance: few; CDR3aa: CASSLVGTGYSPLHF; CDR3nt: TGTGCCAGCAGCCTAGTCGGGACAGGCTATTCACCCCTCCACTTT
v_gene: TRBV29-1; j_gene: TRBJ1-4; d_gene: NA; abundance: NA; CDR3aa: CSVAGPRGREKLFF; CDR3nt: TGCAGCGTAGCCGGGCCGCGGGGAAGAGAAAAACTGTTTTTT
v_gene: TRBV6-5; j_gene: TRBJ2-3; d_gene: TRBD2; abundance: NA; CDR3aa: CASHRAGASTDTQYF; CDR3nt: TGTGCCAGCCATCGAGCGGGGGCGAGCACAGATACGCAGTATTTT
v_gene: TRBV5-4; j_gene: TRBJ1-2; d_gene: TRBD1; abundance: NA; CDR3aa: CASNYGTGPPGGYTF; CDR3nt: TGTGCCAGCAACTACGGGACAGGACCCCCCGGTGGCTACACCTTC
v_gene: TRBV2; j_gene: TRBJ1-1; d_gene: TRBD1; abundance: NA; CDR3aa: CASRDRTGGNTEAFF; CDR3nt: TGTGCCAGCAGAGACCGGACAGGGGGCAACACTGAAGCTTTCTTT
v_gene: TRBV19; j_gene: TRBJ1-1; d_gene: TRBD1; abundance: NA; CDR3aa: CASIPARQGVGNTEAFF; CDR3nt: TGTGCCAGTATCCCCGCCCGACAGGGGGTGGGGAACACTGAAGCTTTCTTT
v_gene: TRBV19; j_gene: TRBJ1-6; d_gene: TRBD1; abundance: NA; CDR3aa: CASTFDRGNSPLHF; CDR3nt: TGTGCCAGTACCTTCGACAGGGGCAATTCACCCCTCCACTTT
v_gene: TRBV7-8; j_gene: TRBJ2-5; d_gene: NA; abundance: NA; CDR3aa: CASSTDTHQETQYF; CDR3nt: TGTGCCAGCAGCACGGACACACACCAAGAGACCCAGTACTTC
v_gene: TRBV7-9; j_gene: TRBJ2-3; d_gene: TRBD2; abundance: once; CDR3aa: CASRPTSGVSTDTQYF; CDR3nt: TGTGCCAGCAGGCCCACTAGCGGGGTAAGCACAGATACGCAGTATTTT
v_gene: TRBV5-1; j_gene: TRBJ2-3; d_gene: TRBD1; abundance: NA; CDR3aa: CASSSRQGEDTQYF; CDR3nt: TGCGCCAGCAGCTCCAGACAGGGCGAAGATACGCAGTATTTT
v_gene: TRBV5-1; j_gene: TRBJ1-3; d_gene: NA; abundance: once; CDR3aa: CASSDRAGGASGNTIYF; CDR3nt: TGCGCCAGCAGCGATCGTGCCGGGGGAGCTTCTGGAAACACCATATATTTT